A selection of T cell receptor beta chains follows, all from one sample in a study of beta chain features in type 1 diabetes. Assay used: immunoSEQ multiplex PCR; TCRdb lists only in-frame clones, some missing. The repertoire holds roughly 160,000 clones, 6.5% to 8.5% seen once, with roughly 0.5% in the top ten. The material sequenced was central memory CD4+ T cells from blood. All receptors derive from a man between 18 and 35 years old with type 1 diabetes. Both conserved end residues are part of each CDR3. Each record gives: D gene, J gene, clone size, V gene, CDR3 DNA, CDR3 protein. A D gene is named only where the DNA matches it firmly. Not every row has a clone size; where given, it reads once, few, many or a size class.

>.|TRBJ1-2|.|TRBV6-5
TGTGCCAGCAGCTTCACAGGGAACTATGGCTACACCTTC
CASSFTGNYGYTF
>.|TRBJ1-2|few|TRBV4-3
TGCGCCAGCAGCCAAGATAACAGGGTTACTATGGGATACACCTTC
CASSQDNRVTMGYTF
>TRBD1|TRBJ1-3|few|TRBV30
TGTGCCTGGCAGGGGGGAGGAAACACCATATATTTT
CAWQGGGNTIYF
>.|TRBJ1-6|few|TRBV19
TGTGCCAGTAGTTACGGGGAGAGTAATTCACCCCTCCACTTT
CASSYGESNSPLHF
>.|TRBJ2-1|few|TRBV7-8
TGTGCCAGCAGCTTAGCGATTTGGAGCAATGAGCAGTTCTTC
CASSLAIWSNEQFF
>TRBD2|TRBJ2-1|few|TRBV6-5
TGTGCCAGCACTCCGACTAGCGGGGGGGTCAATGAGCAGTTCTTC
CASTPTSGGVNEQFF
>.|TRBJ2-7|few|TRBV6-1
TGTGCCAGCAGTGAAGGGGGACTCCAAACCTACGAGCAGTACTTC
CASSEGGLQTYEQYF
>.|TRBJ1-2|.|TRBV7-9
TGTGCCGGTCGGGAAGGGTTGTCAGTGGACTATGGCTACACCTTC
CAGREGLSVDYGYTF
>TRBD1|TRBJ1-5|few|TRBV5-1
TGCGCCAGCAGCTTGGGACAGGGAAAGCCCCAGCATTTT
CASSLGQGKPQHF
>TRBD2|TRBJ2-5|few|TRBV7-2
TGTGCCAGCAGCTTACTTGGACTAGCTCAGGAGACCCAGTACTTC
CASSLLGLAQETQYF
>TRBD2|TRBJ2-3|few|TRBV28
TGTGCCAGCAGTTTGGTAGCGGGAGGCCGCACAGATACGCAGTATTTT
CASSLVAGGRTDTQYF
>TRBD1|TRBJ1-2|.|TRBV5-1
TGCGCCAGCAGCTTCGGGACAGGGGCGAGCTATGGCTACACCTTC
CASSFGTGASYGYTF
>.|TRBJ1-5|.|TRBV6-5
TGTGCCAGCAGTTACTCGACATCTAGCAATCAGCCCCAGCATTTT
CASSYSTSSNQPQHF
>TRBD1|TRBJ2-7|.|TRBV7-2
TGTGCCAGCAGCTATTTACAGGGGGCGTTCGGCGAGCAGTACTTC
CASSYLQGAFGEQYF
>TRBD2|TRBJ2-3|few|TRBV7-2
TGTGCCAGCAGCTTAAATCGAGGCGGGGGGACGGGCACAGATACGCAGTATTTT
CASSLNRGGGTGTDTQYF
>TRBD2|TRBJ2-7|.|TRBV29-1
TGCAGCGTTGAACGGCTAGCGGGAGACGAGCAGTACTTC
CSVERLAGDEQYF
>.|TRBJ1-1|.|TRBV7-2
TGTGCCAGCAGCCTACACAGGCAGGGCACTGAAGCTTTCTTT
CASSLHRQGTEAFF
>TRBD1|TRBJ2-2|few|TRBV11-2
TGTGCCAGCAGCCCCGGACAGGGCACCGGGGAGCTGTTTTTT
CASSPGQGTGELFF
>.|TRBJ2-1|.|TRBV27
TGTGCCAGCAGTTTCCTCTTGCGCAATGAGCAGTTCTTC
CASSFLLRNEQFF
>TRBD2|TRBJ2-1|few|TRBV19
TGTGCCAGTAGTATCCCCGGACTAGCGGGAGGCTCTGAGCAGTTCTTC
CASSIPGLAGGSEQFF
>.|TRBJ1-2|.|TRBV28
TGTGCCAGCAGTTTAGGGGGGGTACACAGCTATGGCTACACCTTC
CASSLGGVHSYGYTF
>.|TRBJ2-3|few|TRBV6-5
TGTGCCAGCAGTTACACGGGGATTGGCACAGATACGCAGTATTTT
CASSYTGIGTDTQYF
>TRBD2|TRBJ2-4|many|TRBV4-2
TGTGCCAGCAGCCAAGTGGGTCCTAGCGGGAGTGGGGCCAAAAACATTCAGTACTTC
CASSQVGPSGSGAKNIQYF
>TRBD1|TRBJ2-1|.|TRBV2
TGTGCCAGCAGTACGGGACAGGGATATAACAATGAGCAGTTCTTC
CASSTGQGYNNEQFF
>TRBD1|TRBJ1-5|few|TRBV29-1
TGCAGCGTGGCGGGACAGGAAAATCAGCCCCAGCATTTT
CSVAGQENQPQHF
>.|TRBJ1-5|.|TRBV7-2
TGTGCCAGCAGCTTAAACGAGCAGCCCCAGCATTTT
CASSLNEQPQHF
>TRBD1|TRBJ1-5|few|TRBV18
TGTGCCAGCTCCCCACGGGGACAGGGAGGGAATCAGCCCCAGCATTTT
CASSPRGQGGNQPQHF
>.|TRBJ2-7|few|TRBV7-7
TGTGCCAGCAGCCCGACACATAACTCCTACGAGCAGTACTTC
CASSPTHNSYEQYF
>.|TRBJ1-4|.|TRBV29-1
TGCAGCCCTCCGAGTGGTCAGGGGGAAAAACTGTTTTTT
CSPPSGQGEKLFF
>.|TRBJ2-5|few|TRBV6-1
TGTGCCAGCAGTGCGGAGACCCAGTACTTC
CASSAETQYF
>.|TRBJ2-7|few|TRBV28
TGTGCCACCCTCCCCTACTCCTCCTACGAGCAGTACTTC
CATLPYSSYEQYF
>.|TRBJ1-2|.|TRBV19
TGTGCCAGTAACGGAGGGGCTGGCTACACCTTC
CASNGGAGYTF